Reported below is one T cell receptor (beta chain). Its specific antigen is unknown. Within one base of it there is no much larger clone, and no base qualities were kept. Receptor amplification or capture employed 5' RACE. Sequencing was performed on an Illumina HiSeq 2500. The second PCR ran for roughly 6 to 11 cycles and used a J-beta primer mix along with a sample-barcoded 5' primer. A template-switch 5' adaptor carrying 12 random nucleotides introduced a unique molecular identifier onto each TCR beta cDNA molecule. Each sample yielded at least 2.5 million CDR3-containing paired-end reads. The Mint cDNA synthesis kit, primed by a TRBC-specific oligonucleotide, was used to synthesize first-strand cDNA from all RNA. After uracil-DNA glycosylase treatment, a first 18-cycle PCR used universal primers M1SS and BC2_uni_R on all cDNA. Regarding the original processing steps: For normalization, 1 million high-quality reads, each with a distinct molecular identifier, were randomly selected from each sample. Reads with shared molecular identifiers were discarded instead of being binned into consensus sequences. CDR3 identification, clonotype clustering and error correction used MiTCR with a Q25 quality threshold and the strictest error-elimination algorithm. A nonparametric unseen species model using Euler transformation provided a lower-bound estimate of total TCR beta diversity. TCRdb passed the public sequencing reads through fastp at Q25 and MiXCR, retaining productive beta sequences. When rows share a CDR3 protein, they turn into one entry using the most common DNA and genes. The V and J calls and clone size come from TCRdb's table, not from the authors' own analysis. In this sample the table shows 780,000 or so distinct CDR3 sequences, more than 20% of which occur a single time. More than 3% of the sample is in the top ten clones.

The data derive from a study of blood T cells in healthy people across ages (dated by TCRdb to the mid-2010s). Regarding the complete study: In model experiments, roughly one uniquely barcoded TCR beta cDNA molecule per two T cells was captured by template switching. Using deep sequencing normalized with unique cDNA molecular identifiers, the study measured how TCR beta repertoire diversity changes with age. The donors were divided into four age groups: young (average roughly 17 years), middle-aged (about 39), aged (about 56) and long-lived (around 80). Two additional independent replicas of 1 million unique cDNA reads from the same blood draw were analyzed for two donors (one aged 18 to 29 and one aged 80 or older). Study-wide findings and limitations: Observed TCR beta diversity correlated strongly with the percentage of naive T cells measured by flow cytometry. Because the CMV infection status of the donors was unknown, age-related changes in expanded clonotypes may potentially have been confounded. Estimates of total diversity from one million sequenced T cells were regarded as lower bounds and underestimates. Observed TCR beta diversity per million T cells fell roughly linearly with age, and a significant reduction was already apparent by age around 36. The long-lived group showed more naive CD4+ T cells, fewer expanded clones and increased TCR diversity than the aged group, suggesting age selection. Since profiling was done on bulk unsorted PBMCs, naive and antigen-experienced compartments could not be conclusively compared.

The CDR1 and CDR2 encoded by the germline V gene (reference sequence) are LGHDT and YNNKEL. The CDR3 starts with the cysteine, ends with the phenylalanine, and has 15 residues. The DNA shown is the 45-base CDR3, in frame from base 1. V is pruned by 4 bases and J by 5 bases, leaving 8 bases of the junction without a gene match. Systemically healthy Caucasian individuals from Russia, about 38 in total and aged roughly 6 to 100 years, were included as donors. Roughly 9.5 milliliters of peripheral blood were drawn from each donor into EDTA-treated Vacutainer tubes. Ficoll-Paque density-gradient centrifugation was used to isolate PBMCs, with at least 7 million obtained per sample. Total RNA, at least 6 micrograms per sample, was extracted from PBMCs with Trizol reagent. For every donor, flow cytometry on a PBMC aliquot measured the percentage of naive CD45RAhigh/CD27high T cells. These data also featured in a second study, about T cells of mothers and their children. That second report states: The donors were nine systemically healthy Caucasian individuals, made up of three mothers and their six children. cDNA synthesis used all of the extracted RNA, with approximately 1.6 ug of RNA in each 15 ul reaction. In the second PCR, the M1S primer added sample barcodes and 2-4 random nucleotides. Over 8.5 million TCR beta CDR3 reads were obtained for each mother, and 2.5 million to 3 million reads were obtained for each child. Thymic selection shapes the output of TCR recombination in a similar way in related and unrelated pairs, and inherited differences have a minor effect. Related mother-child pairs always showed normalized repertoire overlap that was slightly higher than in unrelated mother-child pairs, though the difference was never significant. No persistent microchimeric T cell clones were found, with a detection sensitivity of approximately 110 clones per million clonotypes. To look for features that set related mother-child pairs apart from unrelated individuals, the researchers ran deep NGS to compare the TCR beta repertoires of mothers and children. On average, the children were about 12 +/- 4 years old, while the mothers were about 37 +/- 4 years old. After adapter ligation was performed with NEBNext reagents, the libraries were sequenced on an Illumina HiSeq 2000 with 100+100 nt paired-end reads. To prevent cross-contamination, the mother and child libraries were prepared a month apart and were sequenced in separate runs. Each donor had between roughly 450,000 and 2,100,000 distinct TCR beta clonotypes identified. Naive TCR beta clonotypes were estimated from low-frequency clonotypes matched to each donor's FACS-determined naive share, without sorting.

The sequenced sample was blood. The sequence was obtained from a boy between 5 and 17 years old in good health. The chain is encoded by TRBV3-1 joined to TRBJ2-5, with 9 junctional bases fitting TRBD2. CDR3 region: CASSRIAGDSETQYF. The bases read TGTGCCAGCAGCCGGATAGCGGGGGATTCGGAGACCCAGTACTTC.